This TCR beta chain was documented in a study of PD-1 and CTLA-4 blockade in melanoma. Only in-frame clones appear in the TCRdb table, and some are missing; sequencing was by immunoSEQ multiplex PCR. This sample has around 31,000 clones, with 88% found just once. CDR1 MNHEY and CDR2 SVGAGI come from the germline V gene. Deletions cut 4 bases from V and 7 bases from J, with 10 bases between. This CDR3 spans 12 amino acids. This chain connects TRBV6-5 to TRBJ1-2; D unresolved. The sample here was CD8+ T cells from peripheral blood, taken from a patient given anti-PD-1 treatment. This sequence originates from a human donor with melanoma. The CDR3 sequence is CASSSPVGGYTF. The CDR3 DNA sequence: TGTGCCAGCAGTTCCCCGGTCGGTGGCTACACCTTC.